This T cell receptor (beta chain) came from a study of response to subunit inactivated influenza vaccine. The V end lost 3 bases, the J end lost 1 base, and 9 bases lay between the germline ends. Germline CDR1 reads LNHNV; CDR2 reads YYDKDF (reference sequence). The CDR3 is made up of 14 amino acids. MiXCR was run by TCRdb on the RT-PCR reads, yielding one entry per CDR3 protein. The sample lists 500,000 or so distinct CDR3 sequences, more than 15% occurring once. This clonotype was counted at least ten times. The chain couples TRBV15 to TRBJ1-1, with no clear D. Specimen: CD4+ T cells sorted from PBMCs, collected around 2 years after vaccination. This receptor was obtained from a man between 50 and 70 years old who received an inactivated influenza vaccine. In nucleotides, the CDR3 is TGTGCCACCAGCAGGGATTTACAGAACACTGAAGCTTTCTTT. It specifies CATSRDLQNTEAFF.